The 16 T cell receptor beta chains below were found in one sample sequenced in a study of blood T cell repertoires in COVID-19. TCRdb keeps only in-frame clones here, not all; method: immunoSEQ multiplex PCR. The sample shows roughly 67,000 clones, roughly 80% of them seen only once. Source material: peripheral blood. The receptors were sampled from a man in his fifties or sixties with active COVID-19.

This clone was detected only once. The chain links TRBV19 to TRBJ2-2; TRBD1 might be the D (6 bases). This CDR3 has 13 residues. With 8 bases removed from V and 7 bases from J, the gap between germline ends came to 14 bases. Germline CDR1 LNHDA, CDR2 SQIVND (reference sequence). CDR3 DNA: TGTGCCAGTGGAAACAGGGCCGGCGGGGAGCTGTTTTTT. It translates to CASGNRAGGELFF.

The V gene is TRBV6-4, the J gene TRBJ1-1; D might be TRBD1 (6 bases). The germline V gene encodes CDR1 MRHNA and CDR2 SNTAGT. The CDR3 has 16 amino acids. V dropped 4 bases and J dropped 3 bases, with 18 bases sitting between them. This CDR3 reads CASSVLYAGAYTEAFF. Written as DNA, the CDR3 is TGTGCCAGCAGTGTATTATATGCGGGGGCTTACACTGAAGCTTTCTTT.

This clone was detected once. This rearrangement joins TRBV5-4 to TRBJ2-3; no firm D call. Germline V lookup: CDR1 SGHNT, CDR2 YYREEE (reference sequence). V was clipped by 2 bases and J by 5 bases, with 9 bases between them. The CDR3 loop spans 13 amino acids. The CDR3 sequence: CASSFDERDTQYF. The CDR3 bases are TGTGCCAGCAGCTTTGATGAGCGAGATACGCAGTATTTT.

The table lists this clone with a count of one. The chain is built from TRBV2 and TRBJ1-1; TRBD1 is a possible D gene (6 bases). The CDR3 is 14 residues long. Germline CDR1 and CDR2: SNHLY and FYNNEI. The V gene lost 2 bases and the J gene lost 1 base, with 8 bases spanning the gap. As DNA, the CDR3 is TGTGCCAGCAGTGAACAGGGACAGAACACTGAAGCTTTCTTT. Its translation: CASSEQGQNTEAFF. The complete variable domain, with remaining parts taken from reference TRBV2 and TRBJ1-1, reads EPEVTQTPSHQVTQMGQEVILRCVPISNHLYFYWYRQILGQKVEFLVSFYNNEISEKSEIFDDQFSVERPDGSNFTLKIRSTKLEDSAMYFCASSEQGQNTEAFFGQGTRLTVV.

V and J are TRBV6-4 and TRBJ2-1; 12 positions agree with TRBD1. Per germline, CDR1 MRHNA and CDR2 SNTAGT. This CDR3 is 14 amino acids long. Germline trimming cut 5 bases from V and 8 bases from J; bases unmatched to any gene: 4. CDR3 protein: CASSPGTGGDEQFF. CDR3 nucleotides: TGTGCCAGCAGTCCCGGGACAGGGGGCGATGAGCAGTTCTTC.

V usage is TRBV9 and J usage is TRBJ2-2, with a weak D call TRBD1 (6 bases). Germline loops: CDR1 SGDLS, CDR2 YYNGEE. With 3 bases removed from V and 4 bases from J, the gap between germline ends came to 16 bases. The CDR3 spans 16 residues. The DNA for the CDR3 is TGTGCCAGCAGCGCCCAGGGGATTCATGCCACCGGGGAGCTGTTTTTT. Protein product: CASSAQGIHATGELFF.

The chain combines TRBV30 with TRBJ1-1; D possibly corresponds to TRBD1 (5 bases). Per germline, CDR1 GTSNPN and CDR2 SVGIG (reference sequence). The CDR3 is made up of 13 amino acids. Trimming took off 0 bases at V and 8 bases at J, with 13 bases between the two ends. The DNA for the CDR3 is TGTGCCTGGAGTGTATCAGGGAGGATGGAAGCTTTCTTT. This codes for CAWSVSGRMEAFF.

The chain carries TRBV4-1 and TRBJ2-3; D is perhaps TRBD2 (6 bases). The CDR3 runs to 13 residues. Germline loops: CDR1 MGHRA, CDR2 YSYEKL. V was cut by 5 bases and J by 6 bases, with 12 bases left in between. The CDR3 protein is CASSTEGSDTQYF. CDR3 nucleotide sequence: TGCGCCAGCAGCACGGAGGGGTCGGATACGCAGTATTTT.

The gene calls are TRBV3-1 (or the pseudogene TRBV3-2) and TRBJ1-6; D might be TRBD1 (6 bases). Germline loops: CDR1 LGHDT, CDR2 YNNKEL (reference sequence). The CDR3 covers 15 residues. The V end was cut by 3 bases, the J end by 7 bases, with 13 bases between. This CDR3 is CASSQINGGNSPLHF. The CDR3 DNA reads TGTGCCAGCAGCCAGATTAATGGGGGCAATTCACCCCTCCACTTT.

In its sample, this clone was seen once. Here the CDR3 reads CASSSLSGTTTDTQYF. The DNA of the CDR3 is TGTGCCAGCAGCTCCCTTAGCGGGACAACCACAGATACGCAGTATTTT. The V call is TRBV7-9, the J call TRBJ2-3, with 8 bases matching TRBD2. Germline lookup yields CDR1 SEHNR and CDR2 FQNEAQ (reference sequence). CDR3 length: 16 amino acids. Losses at the gene ends were 4 bases for V and 2 bases for J; bases not matched to a gene: 8.

This clone was recorded once. This chain links TRBV5-5 with TRBJ2-7; TRBD1 matches 9 bases. The germline CDR1 and CDR2 sequences are SGHKS and YYEKEE (reference sequence). V was clipped by 4 bases and J by 2 bases; unmatched bases: 4. This CDR3 region has 14 residues. The CDR3 nucleotides read TGTGCCAGCAGCCGGACAGGGGCGACCTACGAGCAGTACTTC. Protein product: CASSRTGATYEQYF.

The chain recombines TRBV5-1 with TRBJ2-1; 10 bases match TRBD2. Germline loops: CDR1 SGHRS, CDR2 YFSETQ. After removal of 3 bases from V and 0 bases from J, the junction contained 3 bases not matched to a gene. This CDR3 region has 16 residues. CDR3 nucleotide sequence: TGCGCCAGCAGCTCTCTAGCGGGAGACTCCTACAATGAGCAGTTCTTC. The encoded protein is CASSSLAGDSYNEQFF. Together with reference TRBV5-1 and TRBJ2-1, the CDR3 gives the full variable domain: KAGVTQTPRYLIKTRGQQVTLSCSPISGHRSVSWYQQTPGQGLQFLFEYFSETQRNKGNFPGRFSGRQFSNSRSEMNVSTLELGDSALYLCASSSLAGDSYNEQFFGPGTRLTVL.

This sequence joins TRBV6-5 and TRBJ1-3; TRBD1 agrees at 7 bases. The germline V gene has CDR1 MNHEY and CDR2 SVGAGI. The CDR3 has 13 residues. V lost 10 bases and J lost 4; bases outside the gene matches: 7. DNA for the CDR3: TGTGCCACCCGACAGGGCCAAGGAAACACCATATATTTT. Translation: CATRQGQGNTIYF.

This sequence joins TRBV5-6 and TRBJ1-1; D ambiguous. This CDR3 has 11 amino acids. Germline V gene data show CDR1 as SGHDT and CDR2 as YYEEEE. V was trimmed by 4 bases and J by 1 base, leaving 2 bases between them. CDR3 amino acids: CASSQNTEAFF. The CDR3 DNA reads TGTGCCAGCAGCCAGAACACTGAAGCTTTCTTT.

This chain links TRBV5-8 with TRBJ1-6; D is uncertain. Trimming left V 0 bases short and J 10 bases short, with 11 bases between. CDR1 is SGHTS, CDR2 YDEGEE, per germline. There are 14 residues in the CDR3. The CDR3 reads CASSLAAGGSPLHF. The CDR3 DNA sequence: TGTGCCAGCAGCTTGGCCGCAGGAGGATCACCCCTCCACTTT.

The rearrangement uses TRBV27 and TRBJ2-1; D call uncertain. Per the germline V gene, CDR1 is MNHEY and CDR2 is SMNVEV (reference sequence). V was shortened by 6 bases and J by 8 bases, with 11 bases between the two germline ends. CDR3 length: 12 residues. CDR3 DNA sequence: TGTGCCAGCAGGGCATTCTTTTATGAGCAGTTCTTC. It translates to CASRAFFYEQFF.